A selection of T cell receptor beta chains follows, all from one sample in a study of OX40 agonist ivuxolimab in advanced cancers. TCRdb's table, derived via immunoSEQ multiplex PCR, lists solely in-frame clones and lacks some. The table lists 70,000 or so clones, 80% to 85% of them singletons, with around 0.78% in the top ten. The material sequenced was CD4+ or CD8+ T cells sorted from blood, taken in a trial of the OX40 agonist ivuxolimab. The receptors shown here come from an adult with an advanced solid tumor such as melanoma, head and neck, liver or kidney cancer. Each CDR3 is given with its conserved first and last residue. The order of the fields is clone size, V gene, J gene, D gene, CDR3 protein, CDR3 DNA. The D gene is left open where the match is weak. Expanded clones get a size class; other rows say once, few or many, or leave the size out.

once	TRBV18	TRBJ1-1	-	CASSPTVLGTEAFF	TGTGCCAGCTCACCAACGGTTCTGGGCACTGAAGCTTTCTTT
-	TRBV19	TRBJ2-1	TRBD2	CASSRLLTSGTLSYNEQFF	TGTGCCAGTAGTAGACTATTGACTAGCGGGACCCTATCCTACAATGAGCAGTTCTTC
-	TRBV19	TRBJ1-5	-	CATAPPGQYSNQPQHF	TGTGCCACCGCTCCCCCCGGGCAGTATAGCAATCAGCCCCAGCATTTT
few	TRBV7-8	TRBJ2-7	-	CASSLGPGPPYEQYF	TGTGCCAGCAGCTTAGGACCCGGGCCTCCCTACGAGCAGTACTTC
-	TRBV11-3	TRBJ2-5	TRBD1	CASSLGTGMTETQYF	TGTGCCAGCAGCTTAGGGACAGGGATGACTGAGACCCAGTACTTC
-	TRBV7-3	TRBJ2-3	-	CASNNGRGPGDTQYF	TGTGCCAGCAACAATGGGCGGGGGCCAGGGGATACGCAGTATTTT
-	TRBV7-7	TRBJ2-1	-	CASSLGVGEENEQFF	TGTGCTAGCAGCTTAGGGGTAGGGGAGGAAAATGAGCAGTTCTTC
-	TRBV7-3	TRBJ2-2	TRBD2	CASRLAGNTGELFF	TGTGCCAGCCGCCTAGCGGGCAACACCGGGGAGCTGTTTTTT
-	TRBV5-4	TRBJ2-6	-	CASSPPRAGANVLTF	TGTGCCAGCAGCCCTCCCCGGGCCGGGGCCAACGTCCTGACTTTC
-	TRBV10-3	TRBJ2-7	-	CAIGGGSYEQYF	TGTGCCATCGGTGGGGGTTCCTACGAGCAGTACTTC
-	TRBV7-2	TRBJ2-3	TRBD2	CASSRLAGLTDTQYF	TGTGCCAGCAGCCGACTAGCGGGGCTCACAGATACGCAGTATTTT
-	TRBV30	TRBJ1-5	TRBD1	CAWRKQGSGQPQHF	TGTGCCTGGAGAAAACAGGGGAGCGGACAGCCCCAGCATTTT
once	TRBV9	TRBJ2-2	-	CASSAKRPGGTNTGELFF	TGTGCCAGCAGCGCCAAAAGACCAGGCGGGACGAACACCGGGGAGCTGTTTTTT
once	TRBV5-4	TRBJ2-3	TRBD2	CASSAGTSGSSDTQYF	TGTGCCAGCAGCGCCGGGACTAGCGGGTCCTCAGATACGCAGTATTTT
-	TRBV7-9	TRBJ1-4	TRBD1	CASSPSKGQGAVGEKLFF	TGTGCCAGCAGCCCCTCGAAGGGACAGGGGGCGGTGGGCGAAAAACTGTTTTTT
-	TRBV5-1	TRBJ2-5	-	CASSGGGPQETQYF	TGCGCCAGCAGCGGAGGGGGCCCCCAAGAGACCCAGTACTTC
-	TRBV7-2	TRBJ2-7	-	CASSRESSVSSYEQYF	TGTGCCAGCAGCCGCGAGAGCAGCGTGAGCTCCTACGAGCAGTACTTC
few	TRBV5-1	TRBJ1-1	TRBD1	CASSLGDRGQNTEAFF	TGCGCCAGCAGCTTGGGGGACAGGGGGCAGAACACTGAAGCTTTCTTT
-	TRBV27	TRBJ1-5	-	CASRMGSRGNQPQHF	TGTGCCAGCAGAATGGGGTCTAGGGGCAATCAGCCCCAGCATTTT
-	TRBV5-4	TRBJ1-2	TRBD1	CASSPGGFGGYGYTF	TGTGCCAGCAGCCCAGGGGGCTTCGGAGGTTATGGCTACACCTTC
-	TRBV19	TRBJ1-3	-	CATEIGGSSGNTIYF	TGTGCCACCGAAATCGGGGGCAGCTCTGGAAACACCATATATTTT
-	TRBV29-1	TRBJ2-5	-	CSVEEDPSMETQYF	TGCAGCGTTGAAGAAGACCCTAGTATGGAGACCCAGTACTTC
-	TRBV6-1	TRBJ2-3	-	CASIGGPPDTQYF	TGTGCCAGCATTGGAGGACCCCCAGATACGCAGTATTTT
-	TRBV7-2	TRBJ2-4	-	CASSSSGLAKNIQYF	TGTGCCAGCAGCTCCTCGGGACTAGCCAAAAACATTCAGTACTTC
few	TRBV11-3	TRBJ2-5	-	CASSSSGQETQYF	TGTGCCAGCAGCTCGTCAGGCCAAGAGACCCAGTACTTC
-	TRBV5-1	TRBJ1-1	TRBD1	CASSRDRGQTEAFF	TGCGCCAGCAGCCGGGACAGGGGGCAAACTGAAGCTTTCTTT
-	TRBV7-2	TRBJ1-1	-	CASSLGGPPTEAFF	TGTGCCAGCAGCTTAGGAGGGCCCCCCACTGAAGCTTTCTTT
-	TRBV7-9	TRBJ2-1	-	CASSLLHGWPYNEQFF	TGTGCCAGCAGCTTGCTCCACGGGTGGCCCTACAATGAGCAGTTCTTC
-	TRBV11-2	TRBJ2-5	-	CASSTLGGETQYF	TGTGCCAGCAGCACCCTAGGGGGAGAGACCCAGTACTTC
few	TRBV29-1	TRBJ2-1	-	CSVAVLRLDQPSYNEQFF	TGCAGCGTTGCGGTTTTAAGACTAGACCAACCCTCCTACAATGAGCAGTTCTTC
-	TRBV7-2	TRBJ2-5	-	CASSLDPGYETQYF	TGTGCCAGCAGCTTAGACCCAGGGTATGAGACCCAGTACTTC
-	TRBV4-2	TRBJ2-2	TRBD2	CASSQGRGGGGSTGELFF	TGTGCCAGCAGCCAAGGGCGGGGAGGCGGGGGGTCGACCGGGGAGCTGTTTTTT
-	TRBV7-3	TRBJ2-1	-	CASSLGGHNEQFF	TGTGCCAGCAGCTTAGGGGGACACAATGAGCAGTTCTTC
-	TRBV6-1	TRBJ2-3	-	CASGGATTDTQYF	TGTGCCAGCGGTGGGGCCACCACAGATACGCAGTATTTT
-	TRBV12-5	TRBJ2-3	-	CASGPDVDTQYF	TGTGCTAGTGGCCCAGACGTAGATACGCAGTATTTT
-	TRBV18	TRBJ1-2	TRBD1	CASSPVTGNYGYTF	TGTGCCAGCTCACCCGTGACAGGGAACTATGGCTACACCTTC
-	TRBV10-2	TRBJ1-3	TRBD1	CASGQGVSSGNTIYF	TGCGCCAGCGGGCAGGGGGTGAGCTCTGGAAACACCATATATTTT
-	TRBV6-5	TRBJ1-1	TRBD1	CASSYSHGTGLAFF	TGTGCCAGCAGTTACTCCCACGGGACAGGGTTAGCTTTCTTT
few	TRBV6-1	TRBJ1-3	TRBD1	CASSAGTDSGNTIYF	TGTGCCAGCAGTGCCGGGACAGACTCTGGAAACACCATATATTTT